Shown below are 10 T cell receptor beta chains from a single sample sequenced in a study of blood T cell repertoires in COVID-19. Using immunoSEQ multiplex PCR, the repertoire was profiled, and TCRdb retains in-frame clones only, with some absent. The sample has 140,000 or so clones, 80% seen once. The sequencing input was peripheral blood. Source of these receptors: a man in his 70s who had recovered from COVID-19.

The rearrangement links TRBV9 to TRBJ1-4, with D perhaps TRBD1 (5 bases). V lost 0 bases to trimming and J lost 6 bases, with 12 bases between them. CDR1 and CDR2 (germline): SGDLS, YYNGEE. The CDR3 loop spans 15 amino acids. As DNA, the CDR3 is TGTGCCAGCAGCGTAGTAGGGGCCTCAGATGAAAAACTGTTTTTT. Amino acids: CASSVVGASDEKLFF.

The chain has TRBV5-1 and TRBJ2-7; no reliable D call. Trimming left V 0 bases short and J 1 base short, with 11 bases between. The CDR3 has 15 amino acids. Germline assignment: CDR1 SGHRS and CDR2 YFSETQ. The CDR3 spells CASSLDIGGSYEQYF. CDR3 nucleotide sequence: TGCGCCAGCAGCTTGGATATAGGCGGATCCTACGAGCAGTACTTC.

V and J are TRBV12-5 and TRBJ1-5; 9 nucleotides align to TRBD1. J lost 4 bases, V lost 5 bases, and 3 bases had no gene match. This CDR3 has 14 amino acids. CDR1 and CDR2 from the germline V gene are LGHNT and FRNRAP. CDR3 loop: CASGMDRGNQPQHF. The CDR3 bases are TGTGCTAGTGGTATGGACAGGGGAAATCAGCCCCAGCATTTT. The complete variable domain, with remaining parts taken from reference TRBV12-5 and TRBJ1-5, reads DARVTQTPRHKVTEMGQEVTMRCQPILGHNTVFWYRQTMMQGLELLAYFRNRAPLDDSGMPKDRFSAEMPDATLATLKIQPSEPRDSAVYFCASGMDRGNQPQHFGDGTRLSIL.

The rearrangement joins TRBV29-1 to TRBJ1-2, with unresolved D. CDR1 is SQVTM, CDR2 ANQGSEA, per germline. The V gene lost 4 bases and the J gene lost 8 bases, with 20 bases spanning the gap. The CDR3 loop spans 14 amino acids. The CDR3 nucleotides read TGCAGCGTTGTAGGGTCGGAGGACGGGGTCGGCTACACCTTC. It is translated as CSVVGSEDGVGYTF. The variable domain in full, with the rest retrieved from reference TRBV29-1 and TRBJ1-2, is SAVISQKPSRDICQRGTSLTIQCQVDSQVTMMFWYRQQPGQSLTLIATANQGSEATYESGFVIDKFPISRPNLTFSTLTVSNMSPEDSSIYLCSVVGSEDGVGYTFGSGTRLTVV.

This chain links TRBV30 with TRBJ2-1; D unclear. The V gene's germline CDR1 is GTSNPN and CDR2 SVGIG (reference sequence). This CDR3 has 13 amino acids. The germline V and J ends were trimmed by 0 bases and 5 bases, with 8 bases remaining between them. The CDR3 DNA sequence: TGTGCCTGGAGTGTTTACGGAGACAATGAGCAGTTCTTC. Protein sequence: CAWSVYGDNEQFF.

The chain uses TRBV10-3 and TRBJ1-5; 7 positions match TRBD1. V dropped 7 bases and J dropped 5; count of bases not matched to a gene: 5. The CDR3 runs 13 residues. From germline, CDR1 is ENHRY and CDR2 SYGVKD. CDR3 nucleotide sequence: TGTGCCATCAACCGAGACAGGGATCAGCCCCAGCATTTT. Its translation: CAINRDRDQPQHF.

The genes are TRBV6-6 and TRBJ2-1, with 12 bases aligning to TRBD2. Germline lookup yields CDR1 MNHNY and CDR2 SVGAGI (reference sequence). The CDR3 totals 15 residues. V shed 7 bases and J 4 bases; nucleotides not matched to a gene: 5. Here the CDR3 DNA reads TGTGCCAGCACCTTAACTAGCGGGGGGTACAATGAGCAGTTCTTC. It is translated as CASTLTSGGYNEQFF.

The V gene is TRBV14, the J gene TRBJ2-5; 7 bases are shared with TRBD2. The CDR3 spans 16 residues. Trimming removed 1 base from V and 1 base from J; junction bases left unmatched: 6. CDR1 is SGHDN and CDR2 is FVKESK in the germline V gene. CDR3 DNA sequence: TGTGCCAGCAGCCAAGGTGGTCTAGCGGTCCAAGAGACCCAGTACTTC. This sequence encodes CASSQGGLAVQETQYF.

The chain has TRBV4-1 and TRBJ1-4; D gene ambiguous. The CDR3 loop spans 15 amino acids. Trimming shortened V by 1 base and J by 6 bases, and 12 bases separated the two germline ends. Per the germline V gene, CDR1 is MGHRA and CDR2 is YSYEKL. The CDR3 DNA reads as TGCGCCAGCAGCCAAGTGTCGGTTATGGATGAAAAACTGTTTTTT. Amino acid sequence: CASSQVSVMDEKLFF.

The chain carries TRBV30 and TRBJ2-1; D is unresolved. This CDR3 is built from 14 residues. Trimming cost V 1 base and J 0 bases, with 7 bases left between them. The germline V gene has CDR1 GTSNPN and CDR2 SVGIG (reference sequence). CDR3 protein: CAWSAQDSYNEQFF. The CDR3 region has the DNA TGTGCCTGGAGTGCTCAGGACTCCTACAATGAGCAGTTCTTC.